The 9 T cell receptor beta chains below come from one sample, sequenced in a study of T cell responses to AZD1222 COVID-19 vaccine. Produced via immunoSEQ multiplex PCR; TCRdb's table is partial and in-frame only. The sample includes some 96,000 clones, more than 70% of them seen just once. The source material was peripheral blood, sampled on day 0 of MenACWY control vaccination. The receptors come from an adult in good health.

The V and J genes are TRBV28 and TRBJ1-2; tentative D call: TRBD1 (5 bases). The CDR3 has 13 residues. Germline assignment: CDR1 MDHEN and CDR2 SYDVKM. Trimming took 5 bases from V and 7 from J, leaving 14 bases between them. The CDR3 sequence is CASSRLDNLGYTF. The CDR3 nucleotides read TGTGCCAGCAGTCGATTGGACAACCTTGGCTACACCTTC.

The genes are TRBV5-1 and TRBJ1-2; no firm D call. Trimming stripped 1 base from V and 2 bases from J, with 9 bases between. The CDR3 runs to 14 residues. In germline, CDR1 is SGHRS, CDR2 YFSETQ. The CDR3 here is CASSLSDGNYGYTF. In nucleotides, the CDR3 is TGCGCCAGCAGCTTGTCCGACGGGAACTATGGCTACACCTTC. The complete variable domain, with remaining parts taken from reference TRBV5-1 and TRBJ1-2, reads KAGVTQTPRYLIKTRGQQVTLSCSPISGHRSVSWYQQTPGQGLQFLFEYFSETQRNKGNFPGRFSGRQFSNSRSEMNVSTLELGDSALYLCASSLSDGNYGYTFGSGTRLTVV.

The chain couples TRBV4-1 to TRBJ1-4; a possible D gene is TRBD1 (5 bases). Germline CDR1 is MGHRA and CDR2 is YSYEKL. Trimming removed 1 base from V and 10 bases from J, with 16 bases in between. The CDR3 consists of 15 residues. CDR3 bases: TGCGCCAGCAGCCAAGTTGTCGGGGCCGCAGGAAAACTGTTTTTT. It is translated as CASSQVVGAAGKLFF.

This clone was seen only a few times. For the CDR3, the DNA is TGTGCCAGCAGTTTTGGGACAGGGTATAGCAATCAGCCCCAGCATTTT. The encoded protein is CASSFGTGYSNQPQHF. The chain couples TRBV28 to TRBJ1-5, with 9 bases identical to TRBD1. The V gene's germline CDR1 is MDHEN and CDR2 SYDVKM. V lost 3 bases, J lost 0 bases, and 3 bases stayed unmatched. CDR3 size: 16 residues.

The chain links TRBV14 to TRBJ2-7; D ambiguous. Germline CDR1 and CDR2: SGHDN and FVKESK. V lost 1 base to trimming and J lost 5 bases, with 12 bases between them. This CDR3 has 14 residues. Written as DNA, the CDR3 is TGTGCCAGCAGCCAAGGATTCACCGGCCACGAGCAGTACTTC. Protein sequence: CASSQGFTGHEQYF.

This clone has only one observation. The chain couples TRBV9 to TRBJ2-3, with no clear D. The V gene's germline CDR1 is SGDLS and CDR2 YYNGEE. Trimming cost V 2 bases and J 1 base, with 11 bases left between them. This CDR3 has 15 residues. CDR3 in amino acids: CASSVSGRGTDTQYF. CDR3 DNA sequence: TGTGCCAGCAGCGTGTCCGGGCGTGGCACAGATACGCAGTATTTT.

This chain joins TRBV27 and TRBJ2-2; D is unresolved. Germline CDR1 is MNHEY and CDR2 is SMNVEV (reference sequence). The CDR3 covers 13 residues. Between the trimmed V and J ends, which lost 5 bases and 1 base, there was a span of 5 bases. CDR3 DNA: TGTGCCAGCAGTGGTAGGAACACCGGGGAGCTGTTTTTT. It translates to CASSGRNTGELFF.

The chain joins TRBV6-5 to TRBJ1-2; 8 bases map to TRBD1. Germline CDR1 reads MNHEY; CDR2 reads SVGAGI. Trimming removed 7 bases from V and 0 bases from J; junction bases left unmatched: 7. The CDR3 covers 15 residues. The CDR3 is CASTPGQGANYGYTF. CDR3 bases: TGTGCCAGCACCCCCGGACAGGGAGCTAACTATGGCTACACCTTC.

V is TRBV7-2 and J is TRBJ1-1; D is unclear. Trimming pared 4 bases from V and 1 base from J, leaving 10 bases between. Germline-derived CDR1 and CDR2 are SGHTA and FQGNSA. This CDR3 region has 14 residues. The CDR3 protein is CASSSTLQNTEAFF. The CDR3 nucleotides are TGTGCCAGCAGCTCCACCCTCCAGAACACTGAAGCTTTCTTT.